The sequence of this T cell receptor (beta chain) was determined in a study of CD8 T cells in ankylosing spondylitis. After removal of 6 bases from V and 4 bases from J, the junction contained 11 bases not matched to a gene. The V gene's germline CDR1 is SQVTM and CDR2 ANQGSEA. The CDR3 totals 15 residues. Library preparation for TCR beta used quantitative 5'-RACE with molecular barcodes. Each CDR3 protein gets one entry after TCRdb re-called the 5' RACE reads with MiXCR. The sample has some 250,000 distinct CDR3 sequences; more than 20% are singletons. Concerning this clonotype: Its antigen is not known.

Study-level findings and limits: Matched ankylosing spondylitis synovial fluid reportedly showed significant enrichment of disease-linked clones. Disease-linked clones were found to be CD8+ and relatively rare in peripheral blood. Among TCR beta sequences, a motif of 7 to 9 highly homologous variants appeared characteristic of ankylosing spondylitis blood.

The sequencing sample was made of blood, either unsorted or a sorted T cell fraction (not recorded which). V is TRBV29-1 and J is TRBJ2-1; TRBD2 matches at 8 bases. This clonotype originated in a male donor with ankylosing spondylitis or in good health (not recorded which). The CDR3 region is CSVTPGGRGYNEQFF. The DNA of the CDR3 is TGCAGCGTCACCCCGGGGGGGAGGGGGTACAATGAGCAGTTCTTC.